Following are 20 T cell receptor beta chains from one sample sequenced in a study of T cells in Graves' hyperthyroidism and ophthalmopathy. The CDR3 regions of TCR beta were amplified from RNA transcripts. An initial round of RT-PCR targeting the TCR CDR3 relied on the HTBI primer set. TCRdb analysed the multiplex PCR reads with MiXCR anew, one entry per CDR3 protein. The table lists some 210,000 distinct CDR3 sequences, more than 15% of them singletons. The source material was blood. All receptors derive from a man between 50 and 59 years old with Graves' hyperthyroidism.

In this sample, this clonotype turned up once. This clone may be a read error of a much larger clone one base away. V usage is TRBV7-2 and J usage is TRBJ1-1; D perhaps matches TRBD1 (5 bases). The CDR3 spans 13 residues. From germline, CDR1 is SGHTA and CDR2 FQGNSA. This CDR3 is CASSLRQNTESFF. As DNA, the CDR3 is TGTGCCAGCAGCTTAAGACAGAACACTGAATCTTTCTTT.

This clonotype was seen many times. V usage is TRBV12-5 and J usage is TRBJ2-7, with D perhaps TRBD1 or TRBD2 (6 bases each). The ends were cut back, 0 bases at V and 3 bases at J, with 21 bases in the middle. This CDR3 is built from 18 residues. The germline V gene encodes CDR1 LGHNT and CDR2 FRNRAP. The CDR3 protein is CASGLVGSRVRGSYEQYF. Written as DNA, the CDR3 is TGTGCTAGTGGTTTGGTCGGGAGTAGGGTGAGGGGGAGCTACGAGCAGTACTTC. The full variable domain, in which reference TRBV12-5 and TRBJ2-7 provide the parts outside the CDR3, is DARVTQTPRHKVTEMGQEVTMRCQPILGHNTVFWYRQTMMQGLELLAYFRNRAPLDDSGMPKDRFSAEMPDATLATLKIQPSEPRDSAVYFCASGLVGSRVRGSYEQYFGPGTRLTVT.

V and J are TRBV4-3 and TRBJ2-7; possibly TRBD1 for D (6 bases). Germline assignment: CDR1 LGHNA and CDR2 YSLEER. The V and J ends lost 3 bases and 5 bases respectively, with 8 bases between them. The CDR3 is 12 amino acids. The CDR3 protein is CASSQTGHEQYF. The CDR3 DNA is TGCGCCAGCAGCCAGACAGGTCACGAGCAGTACTTC.

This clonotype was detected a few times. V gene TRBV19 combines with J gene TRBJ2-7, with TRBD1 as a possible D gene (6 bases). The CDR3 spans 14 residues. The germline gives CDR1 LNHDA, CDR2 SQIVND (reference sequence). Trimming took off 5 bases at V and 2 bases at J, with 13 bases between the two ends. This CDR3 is CASSQQGRPYEQYF. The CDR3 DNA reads TGTGCCAGTAGTCAACAGGGCCGCCCCTACGAGCAGTACTTC.

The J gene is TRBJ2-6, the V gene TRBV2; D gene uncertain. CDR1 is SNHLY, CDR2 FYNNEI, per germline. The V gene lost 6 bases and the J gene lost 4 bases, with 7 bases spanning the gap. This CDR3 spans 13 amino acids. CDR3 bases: TGTGCCAGCAGCATCTCGGGGGCCAACGTCCTGACTTTC. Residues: CASSISGANVLTF.

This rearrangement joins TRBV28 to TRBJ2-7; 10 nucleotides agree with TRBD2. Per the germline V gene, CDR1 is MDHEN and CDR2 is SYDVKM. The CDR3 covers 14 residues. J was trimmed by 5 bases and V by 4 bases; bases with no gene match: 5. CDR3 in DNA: TGTGCCAGCAGTTCTCTAGCGGGAGCTAACGAGCAGTACTTC. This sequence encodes CASSSLAGANEQYF. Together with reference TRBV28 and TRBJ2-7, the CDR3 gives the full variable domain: DVKVTQSSRYLVKRTGEKVFLECVQDMDHENMFWYRQDPGLGLRLIYFSYDVKMKEKGDIPEGYSVSREKKERFSLILESASTNQTSMYLCASSSLAGANEQYFGPGTRLTVT.

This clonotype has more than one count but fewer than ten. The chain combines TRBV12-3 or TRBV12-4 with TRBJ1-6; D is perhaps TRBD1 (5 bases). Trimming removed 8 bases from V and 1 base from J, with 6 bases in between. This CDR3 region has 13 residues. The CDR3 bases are TGTGCCAGCGGGGCTTCCTATAATTCACCCCTCCACTTT. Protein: CASGASYNSPLHF.

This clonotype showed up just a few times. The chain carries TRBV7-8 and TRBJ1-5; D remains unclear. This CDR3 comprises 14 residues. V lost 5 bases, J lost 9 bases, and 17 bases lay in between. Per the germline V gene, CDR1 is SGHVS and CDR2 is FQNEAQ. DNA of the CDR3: TGTGCCAGCAGCCCCACCCTATTCGAAGGGCCCCAGCATTTT. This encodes CASSPTLFEGPQHF. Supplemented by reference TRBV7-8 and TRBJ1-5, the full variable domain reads GAGVSQSPRYKVAKRGQDVALRCDPISGHVSLFWYQQALGQGPEFLTYFQNEAQLDKSGLPSDRFFAERPEGSVSTLKIQRTQQEDSAVYLCASSPTLFEGPQHFGDGTRLSIL.

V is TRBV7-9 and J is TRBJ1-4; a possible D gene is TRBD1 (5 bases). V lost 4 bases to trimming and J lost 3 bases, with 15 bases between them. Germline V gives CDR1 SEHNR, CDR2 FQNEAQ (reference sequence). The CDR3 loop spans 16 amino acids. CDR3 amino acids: CASSSPTGRSNEKLFF. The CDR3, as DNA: TGTGCCAGCAGCTCCCCCACGGGGCGATCTAATGAAAAACTGTTTTTT.

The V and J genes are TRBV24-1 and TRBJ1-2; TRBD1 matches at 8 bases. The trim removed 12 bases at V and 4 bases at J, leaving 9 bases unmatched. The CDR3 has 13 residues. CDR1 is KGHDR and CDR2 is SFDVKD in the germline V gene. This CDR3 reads CAPDRGGLYGYTF. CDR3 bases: TGTGCCCCCGACAGGGGAGGCCTCTATGGCTACACCTTC.

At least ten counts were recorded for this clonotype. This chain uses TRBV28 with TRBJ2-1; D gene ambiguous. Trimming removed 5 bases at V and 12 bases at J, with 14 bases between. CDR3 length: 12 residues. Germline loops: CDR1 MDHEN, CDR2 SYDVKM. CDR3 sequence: CASSQPNKGQFF. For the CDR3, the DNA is TGTGCCAGCAGTCAGCCAAACAAAGGGCAGTTCTTC. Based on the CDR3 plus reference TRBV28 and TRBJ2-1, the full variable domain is DVKVTQSSRYLVKRTGEKVFLECVQDMDHENMFWYRQDPGLGLRLIYFSYDVKMKEKGDIPEGYSVSREKKERFSLILESASTNQTSMYLCASSQPNKGQFFGPGTRLTVL.

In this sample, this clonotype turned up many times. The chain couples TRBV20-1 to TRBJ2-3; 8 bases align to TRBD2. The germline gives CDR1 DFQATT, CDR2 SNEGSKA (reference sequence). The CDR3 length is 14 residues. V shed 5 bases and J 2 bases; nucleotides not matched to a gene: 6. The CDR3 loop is CSAPSGRHTDTQYF. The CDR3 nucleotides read TGCAGTGCTCCTAGCGGGCGACACACAGATACGCAGTATTTT.

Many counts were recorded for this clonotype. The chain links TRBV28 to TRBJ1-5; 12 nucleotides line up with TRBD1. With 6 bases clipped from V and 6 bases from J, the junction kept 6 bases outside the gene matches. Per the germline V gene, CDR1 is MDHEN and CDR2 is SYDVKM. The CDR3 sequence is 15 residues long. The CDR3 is CASRAGTGGIQPQHF. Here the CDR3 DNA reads TGTGCCAGCAGAGCCGGGACAGGGGGCATTCAGCCCCAGCATTTT.

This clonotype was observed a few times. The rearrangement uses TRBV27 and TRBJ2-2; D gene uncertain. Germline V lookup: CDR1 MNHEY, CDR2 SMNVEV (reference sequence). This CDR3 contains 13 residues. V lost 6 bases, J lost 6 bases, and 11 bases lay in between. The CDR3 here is CASRSGYAGELFF. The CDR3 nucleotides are TGTGCCAGCAGGTCCGGGTACGCCGGGGAGCTGTTTTTT.

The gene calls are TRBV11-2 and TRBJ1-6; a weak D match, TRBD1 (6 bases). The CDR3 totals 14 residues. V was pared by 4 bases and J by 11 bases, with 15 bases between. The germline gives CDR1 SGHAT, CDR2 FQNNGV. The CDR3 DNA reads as TGTGCCAGCAGCTCACTCACAGGGAATCCACCCCTCCACTTT. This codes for CASSSLTGNPPLHF.

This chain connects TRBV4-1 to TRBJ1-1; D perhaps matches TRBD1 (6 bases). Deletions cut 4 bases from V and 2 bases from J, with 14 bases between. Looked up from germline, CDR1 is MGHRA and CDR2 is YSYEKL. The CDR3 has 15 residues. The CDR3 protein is CASSRREGGNTEAFF. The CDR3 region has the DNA TGCGCCAGCAGCCGGCGAGAGGGGGGAAACACTGAAGCTTTCTTT.

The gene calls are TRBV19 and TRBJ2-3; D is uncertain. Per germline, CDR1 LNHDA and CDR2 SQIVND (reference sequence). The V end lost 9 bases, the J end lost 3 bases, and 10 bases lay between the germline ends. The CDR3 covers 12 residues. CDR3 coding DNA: TGTGCCAGCAGCCTTCGGACAGATACGCAGTATTTT. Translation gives CASSLRTDTQYF.

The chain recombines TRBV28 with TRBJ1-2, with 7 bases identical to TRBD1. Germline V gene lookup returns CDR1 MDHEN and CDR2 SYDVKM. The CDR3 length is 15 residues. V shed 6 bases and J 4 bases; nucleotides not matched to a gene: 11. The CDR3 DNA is TGTGCCAGCAGCCCCGACAGGGATTGGGGCTATGGCTACACCTTC. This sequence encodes CASSPDRDWGYGYTF.

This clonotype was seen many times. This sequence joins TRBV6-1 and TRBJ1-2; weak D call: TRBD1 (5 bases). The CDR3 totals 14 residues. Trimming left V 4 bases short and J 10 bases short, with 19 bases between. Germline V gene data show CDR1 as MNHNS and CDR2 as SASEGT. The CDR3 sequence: CASSGEGTAVDYTF. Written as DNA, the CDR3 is TGTGCCAGCAGTGGGGAAGGGACGGCGGTTGACTACACCTTC.

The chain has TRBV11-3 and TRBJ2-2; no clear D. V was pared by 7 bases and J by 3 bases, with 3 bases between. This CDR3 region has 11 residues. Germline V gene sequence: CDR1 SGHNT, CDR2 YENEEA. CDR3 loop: CASTDTGELFF. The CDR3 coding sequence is TGTGCCAGCACTGACACCGGGGAGCTGTTTTTT.